This T cell receptor (beta chain) originates from a study of CDR3 diversity in severe acne. Comments on this clonotype: This sequence may be a read error, since a much larger clone differs from it by one base.

TCRdb ran MiXCR on the PCR reads and lists one entry per CDR3 protein. The sample holds some 90,000 distinct CDR3 sequences; under 55% are singletons and the top ten take more than 9%. The clonotype originates from a male donor with severe acne vulgaris. The source material was blood.

CDR3 sequence (DNA): TGTGCCAGCAGCTCCTTCGGGACTAGCGCGCACAATGAGCAGTTCTTC. This sequence encodes CASSSFGTSAHNEQFF. This chain connects TRBV7-8 to TRBJ2-1, with 10 bases aligning to TRBD2. Germline values: CDR1 SGHVS, CDR2 FQNEAQ. The CDR3 is made up of 16 amino acids. J gave up 5 bases and V 4 bases, and 8 bases lay outside the gene matches.